Following are 28 T cell receptor beta chains from one sample sequenced in a study (dated by TCRdb to 2015 to 2017). To prepare the library, 5' RACE was applied. The reads were generated on an Illumina MiSeq. Starting from the raw public reads, TCRdb applied fastp trimming at Q25, assembled clones with MiXCR and retained in-frame beta chains. Rows are unified per CDR3 protein, each entry keeping the most common DNA and genes. The table for this sample lists 55,000 to 80,000 distinct CDR3 sequences; about 20% of them were counted only once. The ten largest account for over 2.5% of the sample. The sequenced sample consisted of memory CD4+ T cells sorted from a lymph node. This specimen's cell subset or site label, per the study, means: memory CD4+ T cells, CD4+CD45RO+CD25-. Every receptor here comes from a female donor with breast cancer.

Comment on this clonotype: The conserved final phenylalanine or tryptophan is absent from the CDR3, which likely points to a read error. The V gene is TRBV4-1, the J gene TRBJ1-1, with a possible D match to TRBD1 (5 bases). The V end lost 0 bases, the J end lost 7 bases, and 21 bases lay between the germline ends. This CDR3 is 17 amino acids long. Germline V gives CDR1 MGHRA, CDR2 YSYEKL. The CDR3 sequence: CASSQEMGLHRPNEAFL. CDR3 DNA sequence: TGCGCCAGCAGCCAAGAAATGGGCTTGCACAGGCCCAATGAAGCTTTCCTT.

The rearrangement uses TRBV7-2 and TRBJ2-5; TRBD2 agrees at 16 bases. Losses at the gene ends were 1 base for V and 5 bases for J; bases not matched to a gene: 4. CDR1 is SGHTA, CDR2 FQGNSA, per germline. CDR3 size: 17 residues. The CDR3 bases are TGTGCCAGCAGCTTAGGAGGGACTAGCGGGAGGGGGGAGACCCAGTACTTC. Residues: CASSLGGTSGRGETQYF.

Points on this clonotype: It may be a read error: a sequence one base away is much more abundant. V usage is TRBV7-3 and J usage is TRBJ2-7, with 7 bases lining up with TRBD1. The CDR3 runs 13 residues. V was clipped by 5 bases and J by 7 bases; unmatched bases: 8. CDR1 SGHTA and CDR2 FQGTGA come from the germline V gene. The CDR3 here is CASSPQGKGEQYF. Written as DNA, the CDR3 is TGTGCCAGCAGCCCACAGGGGAAGGGAGAGCAGTACTTC.

The rearrangement joins TRBV2 to TRBJ1-1; D is perhaps TRBD1 (6 bases). The CDR3 totals 13 residues. Trimming shortened V by 6 bases and J by 11 bases, and 19 bases separated the two germline ends. Germline CDR1 SNHLY, CDR2 FYNNEI. The CDR3 reads CASRRDTPSRAFF. The CDR3 DNA reads as TGTGCCAGCAGGCGGGACACACCCTCGAGGGCTTTCTTT.

This clonotype was observed a few times. The chain joins TRBV6-1 to TRBJ1-4; no reliable D call. Germline loops: CDR1 MNHNS, CDR2 SASEGT. Trimming shortened V by 4 bases and J by 4 bases, and 10 bases separated the two germline ends. CDR3 length: 14 residues. The CDR3 here is CASSGRGFNEKLFF. The DNA of the CDR3 is TGTGCCAGCAGTGGCCGGGGTTTTAATGAAAAACTGTTTTTT.

The chain carries TRBV9 and TRBJ1-6, with D maybe TRBD1 (5 bases). The germline gives CDR1 SGDLS, CDR2 YYNGEE. CDR3 length equals 14 residues. V lost 3 bases and J lost 6, with 10 bases in between. CDR3 residues: CASSEGRPNSPLHF. DNA of the CDR3: TGTGCCAGCAGCGAGGGACGGCCTAATTCACCCCTCCACTTT.

The sample holds a few counts of this clonotype. This CDR3 reads CASSRTGGRDEQFF. Written as DNA, the CDR3 is TGTGCCAGCAGTAGGACAGGGGGCAGGGATGAGCAGTTCTTC. The chain couples TRBV6-5 to TRBJ2-1, with 11 nucleotides matching TRBD1. The CDR3 is 14 residues long. The ends lost 5 bases at V and 8 bases at J; junction bases unmatched: 5. CDR1 and CDR2 (germline): MNHEY, SVGAGI.

This rearrangement joins TRBV6-1 to TRBJ1-2, with D perhaps matching TRBD1 (6 bases). The germline gives CDR1 MNHNS, CDR2 SASEGT. This CDR3 contains 10 residues. Between the trimmed V and J ends, which lost 6 bases and 7 bases, there was a span of 6 bases. The CDR3 DNA reads as TGTGCCAGCAGACAGGGTGGCTACACCTTC. Translated: CASRQGGYTF.

The chain carries TRBV3-1 and TRBJ1-1; D is unresolved. V was trimmed by 1 base and J by 4 bases, leaving 10 bases between them. The CDR3 length is 14 residues. CDR1 and CDR2 (germline): LGHDT, YNNKEL (reference sequence). The CDR3 nucleotides read TGTGCCAGCAGCCAAGCTACGACTCGCACTGAAGCTTTCTTT. The encoded protein is CASSQATTRTEAFF. Drawing the rest from reference TRBV3-1 and TRBJ1-1, the complete variable domain is DTAVSQTPKYLVTQMGNDKSIKCEQNLGHDTMYWYKQDSKKFLKIMFSYNNKELIINETVPNRFSPKSPDKAHLNLHINSLELGDSAVYFCASSQATTRTEAFFGQGTRLTVV.

This clonotype was found a few times. This chain's CDR3 is CASSPKGDPSYEQYF. For the CDR3, the DNA is TGTGCCAGCAGTCCCAAGGGGGATCCCTCCTACGAGCAGTACTTC. The chain couples TRBV7-9 to TRBJ2-7, with a tentative D call TRBD1 (6 bases). CDR1 is SEHNR and CDR2 is FQNEAQ in the germline V gene (reference sequence). With 6 bases removed from V and 0 bases from J, the gap between germline ends came to 15 bases. This CDR3 region has 15 residues.

This clonotype was detected only a few times. This chain links TRBV20-1 with TRBJ2-5; a possible D gene is TRBD2 (5 bases). Per the germline V gene, CDR1 is DFQATT and CDR2 is SNEGSKA (reference sequence). This CDR3 spans 14 amino acids. Trimming cost V 6 bases and J 7 bases, with 21 bases left between them. The CDR3 loop is CSATGPLVVGTQYF. The DNA for the CDR3 is TGCAGTGCCACCGGGCCACTAGTCGTTGGGACCCAGTACTTC.

The sample holds many counts of this clonotype. The chain employs TRBV24-1 and TRBJ1-5; D is perhaps TRBD1 (5 bases). This CDR3 has 15 residues. Germline V lookup: CDR1 KGHDR, CDR2 SFDVKD. The V end lost 3 bases, the J end lost 4 bases, and 12 bases lay between the germline ends. This CDR3 reads CATSDGRGLNQPQHF. CDR3 nucleotides: TGTGCCACCAGTGATGGACGGGGACTTAATCAGCCCCAGCATTTT.

The table lists this clonotype with many counts. The chain uses TRBV7-2 and TRBJ1-2, with D unclear. The germline V gene encodes CDR1 SGHTA and CDR2 FQGNSA. Trimming removed 5 bases from V and 0 bases from J, with 13 bases in between. The CDR3 extends over 15 amino acids. Here the CDR3 DNA reads TGTGCCAGCAGCCGAAACACCGAAACTAACTATGGCTACACCTTC. It is translated as CASSRNTETNYGYTF.

The CDR3 DNA reads TGTGCCAGCAGTCATCAGGCAGGGCAGCGTCAGCCCCAGCATTTT. Its translation: CASSHQAGQRQPQHF. V is TRBV6-2 or TRBV6-3 and J is TRBJ1-5; the D gene is possibly TRBD1 (5 bases). The CDR3 is made up of 15 amino acids. V was pared by 5 bases and J by 6 bases, with 17 bases between. In germline, CDR1 is MNHEY, CDR2 SVGEGT.

There are a few counts of this clonotype. The chain has TRBV7-3 and TRBJ1-2; 7 positions match TRBD1. The CDR3 has 12 amino acids. The germline CDR1 and CDR2 sequences are SGHTA and FQGTGA. V gave up 3 bases and J gave up 7 bases; unmatched junction bases: 2. The CDR3 here is CASSFGDSGYTF. The CDR3 bases are TGTGCCAGCAGCTTTGGGGACAGTGGCTACACCTTC.

This clonotype was found a few times. V is TRBV6-2 or TRBV6-3 and J is TRBJ1-5; TRBD1 agrees at 7 bases. With 9 bases clipped from V and 6 bases from J, the junction kept 14 bases outside the gene matches. Germline assignment: CDR1 MNHEY and CDR2 SVGEGT. The CDR3 is made up of 15 amino acids. The CDR3 nucleotides are TGTGCCAGTAGGAACCGGGACAGTGCTGGTCAGCCCCAGCATTTT. This encodes CASRNRDSAGQPQHF.

The chain has TRBV20-1 and TRBJ1-2; 10 bases align to TRBD1. The CDR3 is made up of 13 amino acids. Germline lookup yields CDR1 DFQATT and CDR2 SNEGSKA (reference sequence). Trimming at V came to 3 bases and at J to 5 bases, leaving 3 bases not matched to a gene. The CDR3 loop reads CSARTGGGYGYTF. The CDR3 bases are TGCAGTGCTAGGACAGGGGGCGGGTATGGCTACACCTTC.

The chain recombines TRBV20-1 with TRBJ2-5; TRBD1 agrees at 12 bases. J was trimmed by 6 bases and V by 3 bases; bases with no gene match: 8. Germline CDR1 DFQATT, CDR2 SNEGSKA (reference sequence). The CDR3 loop spans 15 amino acids. This CDR3 is CSARKKGQGAKTQYF. In nucleotides, the CDR3 is TGCAGTGCTAGGAAGAAGGGACAGGGGGCCAAGACCCAGTACTTC.

This clonotype was observed a handful of times. The chain combines TRBV29-1 with TRBJ1-1; 8 bases are shared with TRBD1. Germline CDR1 and CDR2: SQVTM and ANQGSEA. The J segment lost 3 bases and the V segment lost 2 bases, leaving 2 bases of the junction unmatched. The CDR3 consists of 13 residues. The CDR3 coding sequence is TGCAGCGTTGAATACAGGGGGGACACTGAAGCTTTCTTT. Residues: CSVEYRGDTEAFF. The full variable domain, completed using reference TRBV29-1 and TRBJ1-1, is SAVISQKPSRDICQRGTSLTIQCQVDSQVTMMFWYRQQPGQSLTLIATANQGSEATYESGFVIDKFPISRPNLTFSTLTVSNMSPEDSSIYLCSVEYRGDTEAFFGQGTRLTVV.

The V and J genes are TRBV10-1 and TRBJ2-5; no firm D call. CDR3 length: 13 amino acids. Per the germline V gene, CDR1 is WNHNN and CDR2 is SYGVQD (reference sequence). The V end was cut by 4 bases, the J end by 4 bases, with 10 bases between. The CDR3 DNA reads as TGCGCCAGCAGTGTCGTGGTAGGAGAGACCCAGTACTTC. Residues: CASSVVVGETQYF.

The chain recombines TRBV11-3 with TRBJ1-1; D may be TRBD1 (6 bases). This CDR3 is 15 amino acids long. Germline loops: CDR1 SGHNT, CDR2 YENEEA. V was clipped by 3 bases and J by 1 base, with 12 bases between them. The DNA for the CDR3 is TGTGCCAGCAGCTTCGCGGACAGAAAGAACACTGAAGCTTTCTTT. Encoded protein: CASSFADRKNTEAFF.

This clonotype has only a few counts. The chain recombines TRBV20-1 with TRBJ1-4; D remains ambiguous. Trimming removed 3 bases at V and 5 bases at J, with 13 bases between. Germline values: CDR1 DFQATT, CDR2 SNEGSKA (reference sequence). This CDR3 is 14 amino acids long. CDR3 amino acids: CSASSDGFNEKLFF. In nucleotides, the CDR3 is TGCAGTGCTAGCTCAGATGGGTTCAATGAAAAACTGTTTTTT.

This clonotype was recorded at least ten times. J is TRBJ1-2 and V is TRBV20-1, with D hard to call. Germline CDR1 DFQATT, CDR2 SNEGSKA (reference sequence). The CDR3 consists of 13 residues. Trimming cost V 6 bases and J 1 base, with 12 bases left between them. This CDR3 reads CSALEGLNYGYTF. The CDR3 nucleotides are TGCAGTGCCTTGGAGGGCCTTAACTATGGCTACACCTTC.

This clonotype was counted a few times. The chain links TRBV5-1 to TRBJ1-2, with 9 bases identical to TRBD1. The CDR3 totals 15 residues. V shed 3 bases, J shed 4 bases, and the junction held 7 bases outside the gene matches. Germline assignment: CDR1 SGHRS and CDR2 YFSETQ. The CDR3 DNA reads TGCGCCAGCAGCTCACAGGGGGCAGACGTCTATGGCTACACCTTC. This sequence encodes CASSSQGADVYGYTF.

The chain couples TRBV7-9 to TRBJ1-2; 7 bases are shared with TRBD1. V lost 4 bases, J lost 3 bases, and 5 bases stayed unmatched. The CDR3 is 14 residues long. CDR1 is SEHNR, CDR2 FQNEAQ, per germline (reference sequence). The DNA of the CDR3 is TGTGCCAGCAGCTCACAGGGGAACTACTATGGCTACACCTTC. This sequence encodes CASSSQGNYYGYTF. The whole variable domain, filled in from reference TRBV7-9 and TRBJ1-2, reads DTGVSQNPRHKITKRGQNVTFRCDPISEHNRLYWYRQTLGQGPEFLTYFQNEAQLEKSRLLSDRFSAERPKGSFSTLEIQRTEQGDSAMYLCASSSQGNYYGYTFGSGTRLTVV.

Regarding this clonotype: This sequence may be a read error, since a much larger clone differs from it by one base. V is TRBV7-2 and J is TRBJ2-1; TRBD1 agrees at 9 bases. This CDR3 contains 16 residues. Germline-derived CDR1 and CDR2 are SGHTA and FQGNSA. V lost 7 bases, J lost 6 bases, and 13 bases stayed unmatched. The CDR3 coding sequence is TGTGCCAGCACCCCTCCGGGACAGGGCTCACGCAATGAGCAGTTCTTC. Its protein is CASTPPGQGSRNEQFF.

The V and J genes are TRBV6-5 and TRBJ2-5; 10 bases match TRBD2. CDR3 length equals 15 residues. V dropped 6 bases and J dropped 4; count of bases not matched to a gene: 8. In germline, CDR1 is MNHEY, CDR2 SVGAGI. The CDR3 region has the DNA TGTGCCAGCAGGCCAGCGGGGGGGCGTGGAGAGACCCAGTACTTC. This translates into CASRPAGGRGETQYF.

V and J are TRBV7-9 and TRBJ1-1; no clear D gene. CDR1 and CDR2 (germline): SEHNR, FQNEAQ (reference sequence). Trimming took 2 bases from V and 1 from J, leaving 5 bases between them. The CDR3 is 13 amino acids. The CDR3 nucleotides are TGTGCCAGCAGCTTATCTGAGAACACTGAAGCTTTCTTT. The encoded protein is CASSLSENTEAFF. Together with reference TRBV7-9 and TRBJ1-1, the CDR3 gives the full variable domain: DTGVSQNPRHKITKRGQNVTFRCDPISEHNRLYWYRQTLGQGPEFLTYFQNEAQLEKSRLLSDRFSAERPKGSFSTLEIQRTEQGDSAMYLCASSLSENTEAFFGQGTRLTVV.